This entry lists 30 T cell receptor beta chains sequenced from one sample in a study of blood T cell repertoires in COVID-19. Libraries were prepared by immunoSEQ multiplex PCR; TCRdb keeps only in-frame clonotypes and omits some of them. The sample has 250,000 to 350,000 clones; around 91% are singletons. Sequencing input: PBMCs or T cells enriched from blood (not recorded which). The receptors come from a woman under 30 with acute COVID-19.

The rearrangement uses TRBV24-1 and TRBJ2-1, with 7 bases matching TRBD1. The CDR3 is made up of 16 amino acids. Germline V gene data show CDR1 as KGHDR and CDR2 as SFDVKD. V trimming: 3 bases; J trimming: 12 bases; junction bases outside the gene matches: 16. CDR3 DNA: TGTGCCACCAGTGATCCAACAAAGGGAACAGGGGTAAGGCAGTTCTTC. Translated, it gives CATSDPTKGTGVRQFF.

The chain is built from TRBV18 and TRBJ2-1; 7 nucleotides line up with TRBD2. Looked up from germline, CDR1 is KGHSH and CDR2 is LQKENI. The CDR3 runs to 18 residues. Losses at the gene ends were 0 bases for V and 5 bases for J; bases not matched to a gene: 13. DNA of the CDR3: TGTGCCAGCTCACCACCCAACCCTGGACTAGAGGAAAACAATGAGCAGTTCTTC. It yields the protein CASSPPNPGLEENNEQFF.

The rearrangement joins TRBV12-3 or TRBV12-4 to TRBJ1-2; TRBD1 aligns across 12 bases. This CDR3 is 13 amino acids long. J gave up 8 bases and V 6 bases, and 4 bases lay outside the gene matches. CDR3 sequence reads: CASRGQGARGYTF. Here the CDR3 DNA reads TGTGCCAGCAGGGGACAGGGGGCGAGGGGCTACACCTTC.

The chain links TRBV11-2 to TRBJ1-1; D may be TRBD1 (6 bases). Trimming took 5 bases from V and 2 from J, leaving 15 bases between them. The V gene's germline CDR1 is SGHAT and CDR2 FQNNGV. The CDR3 sequence is 15 residues long. CDR3 nucleotides: TGTGCCAGCAGCCCCTTGGGGGCTTTCAACACTGAAGCTTTCTTT. Its protein is CASSPLGAFNTEAFF.

J is TRBJ1-6 and V is TRBV7-9; D might be TRBD1 (5 bases). The V gene lost 5 bases and the J gene lost 9 bases, with 17 bases spanning the gap. Germline V CDR1 and CDR2: SEHNR, FQNEAQ (reference sequence). The CDR3 extends over 15 amino acids. Here the CDR3 reads CASSLQTGLLSPLHF. The DNA for the CDR3 is TGTGCCAGCAGCCTACAAACAGGCCTGCTTTCACCCCTCCACTTT. The full variable domain, in which reference TRBV7-9 and TRBJ1-6 provide the parts outside the CDR3, is DTGVSQNPRHKITKRGQNVTFRCDPISEHNRLYWYRQTLGQGPEFLTYFQNEAQLEKSRLLSDRFSAERPKGSFSTLEIQRTEQGDSAMYLCASSLQTGLLSPLHFGNGTRLTVT.

In regard to this clone: Different DNA sequences within this sample yield the same CDR3. The chain links TRBV7-9 to TRBJ2-5; 16 bases agree with TRBD2. After removal of 5 bases from V and 4 bases from J, the junction contained 4 bases not matched to a gene. The CDR3 extends over 16 amino acids. Germline V CDR1 and CDR2: SEHNR, FQNEAQ (reference sequence). This chain's CDR3 is CASSPGLAGGPETQYF. Here the CDR3 DNA reads TGTGCCAGCAGCCCGGGACTAGCGGGAGGGCCAGAGACCCAGTACTTC.

The chain carries TRBV2 and TRBJ2-1, with 13 bases identical to TRBD2. V lost 1 base and J lost 8; bases outside the gene matches: 2. From germline, CDR1 is SNHLY and CDR2 FYNNEI. The CDR3 is made up of 15 amino acids. The CDR3 loop is CASSEGLAGGYEQFF. DNA of the CDR3: TGTGCCAGCAGTGAAGGACTAGCGGGAGGCTATGAGCAGTTCTTC.

The chain has TRBV7-9 and TRBJ2-1; 10 bases are shared with TRBD2. Germline V lookup: CDR1 SEHNR, CDR2 FQNEAQ (reference sequence). The CDR3 sequence is 15 residues long. V was pared by 5 bases and J by 8 bases, with 9 bases of the junction left unmatched. The CDR3 reads CASSLLAGVADEQFF. The CDR3 coding sequence is TGTGCCAGCAGCCTTCTAGCGGGGGTGGCGGATGAGCAGTTCTTC.

The genes are TRBV30 and TRBJ2-5; 8 nucleotides match TRBD2. Looked up from germline, CDR1 is GTSNPN and CDR2 is SVGIG (reference sequence). The CDR3 sequence is 14 residues long. V dropped 1 base and J dropped 4; count of bases not matched to a gene: 5. The CDR3 DNA reads as TGTGCCTGGAGTGGGCTAGCGGGTAGAGAGACCCAGTACTTC. It yields the protein CAWSGLAGRETQYF.

The V and J genes are TRBV27 and TRBJ2-1; 8 positions agree with TRBD2. The CDR3 totals 14 residues. Per germline, CDR1 MNHEY and CDR2 SMNVEV (reference sequence). V dropped 2 bases and J dropped 7; count of bases not matched to a gene: 4. In DNA form, the CDR3 reads TGTGCCAGCAGTTTAGCGGGAGGAGGGAATGAGCAGTTCTTC. Its protein is CASSLAGGGNEQFF.

The chain carries TRBV5-1 and TRBJ2-2; 7 nucleotides line up with TRBD1. This CDR3 is 18 amino acids long. Germline lookup yields CDR1 SGHRS and CDR2 YFSETQ. V gave up 0 bases and J gave up 2 bases; unmatched junction bases: 10. This chain's CDR3 is CASSLVAGGTGNTGELFF. The CDR3 DNA is TGCGCCAGCAGCTTGGTCGCAGGGGGAACGGGAAACACCGGGGAGCTGTTTTTT.

This chain links TRBV29-1 with TRBJ2-3; the D gene is possibly TRBD1 (5 bases). Trimming pared 0 bases from V and 3 bases from J, leaving 13 bases between. The CDR3 runs 15 residues. Germline CDR1 and CDR2: SQVTM and ANQGSEA. For the CDR3, the DNA is TGCAGCGTTGAAGATCAGGGTAGTCCGACAGATACGCAGTATTTT. Translation: CSVEDQGSPTDTQYF.

The chain couples TRBV28 to TRBJ2-7; TRBD1 might be the D (6 bases). Trimming took off 7 bases at V and 1 base at J, with 8 bases between the two ends. The CDR3 has 12 residues. CDR1 MDHEN and CDR2 SYDVKM come from the germline V gene. CDR3: CASTGVSYEQYF. CDR3 bases: TGTGCCAGCACAGGGGTGTCCTACGAGCAGTACTTC.

V gene TRBV7-2 combines with J gene TRBJ2-7; 8 bases line up with TRBD1. The CDR3 length is 20 residues. V was clipped by 0 bases and J by 3 bases; unmatched bases: 19. Looked up from germline, CDR1 is SGHTA and CDR2 is FQGNSA. Written as DNA, the CDR3 is TGTGCCAGCAGCTTAGCCCACCCCGGGACAGGAACACGGGGCAGCTACGAGCAGTACTTC. Its translation: CASSLAHPGTGTRGSYEQYF.

The chain links TRBV7-9 to TRBJ2-4; tentative D call: TRBD1 (5 bases). The germline CDR1 and CDR2 sequences are SEHNR and FQNEAQ (reference sequence). The ends were cut back, 2 bases at V and 3 bases at J, with 23 bases in the middle. The length of the CDR3 is 19 residues. CDR3 DNA: TGTGCCAGCAGCTTATTGGGTTTTGGGGCCGAGCCGAGCAAAAACATTCAGTACTTC. Amino acids: CASSLLGFGAEPSKNIQYF.

This chain uses TRBV24-1 with TRBJ2-1; D is perhaps TRBD2 (6 bases). Trimming removed 3 bases from V and 8 bases from J, with 19 bases in between. CDR3 size: 16 residues. In germline, CDR1 is KGHDR, CDR2 SFDVKD. The CDR3 coding sequence is TGTGCCACCAGTGATCCGGGACTCGCTGGGGCGGATGAGCAGTTCTTC. Translated, it gives CATSDPGLAGADEQFF.

The table lists this clone with a few counts. CDR3 protein: CASSERQRSYEQYF. In DNA, the CDR3 is TGTGCCAGCAGTGAAAGGCAGCGCTCCTACGAGCAGTACTTC. The chain employs TRBV2 and TRBJ2-7; D remains unclear. The V gene lost 2 bases and the J gene lost 0 bases, with 8 bases spanning the gap. The V gene's germline CDR1 is SNHLY and CDR2 FYNNEI. The CDR3 totals 14 residues.

This clone has a single count. This chain connects TRBV6-1 to TRBJ2-7; 13 bases are a match to TRBD2. The germline gives CDR1 MNHNS, CDR2 SASEGT. There are 15 residues in the CDR3. The ends lost 6 bases at V and 5 bases at J; junction bases unmatched: 7. CDR3 protein: CASRVGLAGDHEQYF. CDR3 bases: TGTGCCAGCAGAGTTGGACTAGCGGGAGATCACGAGCAGTACTTC.

This rearrangement joins TRBV24-1 to TRBJ2-7; 8 bases fit TRBD1. Germline V gives CDR1 KGHDR, CDR2 SFDVKD. This CDR3 region has 14 residues. Trimming removed 7 bases from V and 6 bases from J; junction bases left unmatched: 10. CDR3 protein: CATSAHGQGGEQYF. The CDR3 DNA reads TGTGCCACCAGCGCCCATGGACAGGGTGGCGAGCAGTACTTC.

The chain links TRBV4-1 to TRBJ2-7; D is perhaps TRBD1 (6 bases). CDR1 is MGHRA, CDR2 YSYEKL, per germline. The CDR3 is made up of 12 amino acids. Trimming pared 3 bases from V and 3 bases from J, leaving 6 bases between. CDR3 sequence (DNA): TGCGCCAGCAGCCAGGACAGCTACGAGCAGTACTTC. This encodes CASSQDSYEQYF.

The chain joins TRBV6-5 to TRBJ2-5; 8 bases map to TRBD2. The CDR3 runs 15 residues. CDR1 is MNHEY and CDR2 is SVGAGI in the germline V gene. V was clipped by 7 bases and J by 4 bases; unmatched bases: 11. The chain's CDR3 is CASTSGTRKTETQYF. CDR3 coding DNA: TGTGCCAGCACCTCCGGGACTAGAAAAACAGAGACCCAGTACTTC.

The gene calls are TRBV28 and TRBJ2-1; D might be TRBD1 (6 bases). V dropped 6 bases and J dropped 6 bases, with 24 bases sitting between them. The CDR3 has 17 residues. Germline loops: CDR1 MDHEN, CDR2 SYDVKM. The CDR3 DNA is TGTGCCAGCAGCTCCACTTTGGACAGTTCGAGGAGCAATGAGCAGTTCTTC. It specifies CASSSTLDSSRSNEQFF.

The CDR3 region is CASTPGGRYEQYF. The CDR3 nucleotides are TGTGCCAGTACACCGGGGGGCCGCTACGAGCAGTACTTC. This chain joins TRBV19 and TRBJ2-7, with D possibly being TRBD2 (7 bases). Trimming removed 7 bases from V and 3 bases from J, with 13 bases in between. The germline V gene encodes CDR1 LNHDA and CDR2 SQIVND (reference sequence). The CDR3 covers 13 residues.

The V call is TRBV7-9, the J call TRBJ1-5; a possible D gene is TRBD1 (5 bases). Germline values: CDR1 SEHNR, CDR2 FQNEAQ (reference sequence). The ends were cut back, 1 base at V and 2 bases at J, with 15 bases in the middle. The CDR3 is made up of 17 amino acids. The CDR3 is CASSLDIGGMGNQPQHF. The CDR3 DNA is TGTGCCAGCAGCTTAGATATTGGGGGGATGGGCAATCAGCCCCAGCATTTT.

This chain uses TRBV6-5 with TRBJ1-1, with 7 bases fitting TRBD1. V shed 11 bases and J 4 bases; nucleotides not matched to a gene: 13. This CDR3 has 14 residues. Germline lookup yields CDR1 MNHEY and CDR2 SVGAGI. The DNA of the CDR3 is TGTGCCGGATTGGGGGGACAGTTCGGCACTGAAGCTTTCTTT. Translation gives CAGLGGQFGTEAFF.

This clone has just a few counts. This sequence joins TRBV7-9 and TRBJ2-7; tentatively, D is TRBD2 (5 bases). The length of the CDR3 is 15 residues. From germline, CDR1 is SEHNR and CDR2 FQNEAQ (reference sequence). V dropped 1 base and J dropped 3 bases, with 13 bases sitting between them. The CDR3 DNA reads as TGTGCCAGCAGCTTAGAGCGAGGAGGCAACTACGAGCAGTACTTC. Protein sequence: CASSLERGGNYEQYF. Supplemented by reference TRBV7-9 and TRBJ2-7, the full variable domain reads DTGVSQNPRHKITKRGQNVTFRCDPISEHNRLYWYRQTLGQGPEFLTYFQNEAQLEKSRLLSDRFSAERPKGSFSTLEIQRTEQGDSAMYLCASSLERGGNYEQYFGPGTRLTVT.

The J gene is TRBJ2-3, the V gene TRBV6-2 or TRBV6-3, with TRBD2 matching 8 bases. Germline V gives CDR1 MNHEY, CDR2 SVGEGT. J gave up 2 bases and V 5 bases, and 9 bases lay outside the gene matches. This CDR3 contains 16 residues. CDR3 DNA sequence: TGTGCCAGCAGTAGCGGGAGAGGTATTCTCACAGATACGCAGTATTTT. It yields the protein CASSSGRGILTDTQYF.

The CDR3 here is CASSLSTNTGELFF. The CDR3 nucleotides are TGTGCCAGCAGCTTAAGCACGAACACCGGGGAGCTGTTTTTT. V and J are TRBV5-4 and TRBJ2-2, with D unresolved. This CDR3 has 14 amino acids. The V and J ends lost 2 bases and 0 bases respectively, with 5 bases between them. Germline V gene sequence: CDR1 SGHNT, CDR2 YYREEE (reference sequence).

This clone was detected only once. V and J are TRBV6-1 and TRBJ1-1; D gene ambiguous. This CDR3 is 13 amino acids long. The germline gives CDR1 MNHNS, CDR2 SASEGT. V lost 2 bases, J lost 10 bases, and 14 bases lay in between. The CDR3 bases are TGTGCCAGCAGTGAACTGGGAGAGGGAGGAGCTTTCTTT. It encodes CASSELGEGGAFF.

The chain recombines TRBV30 with TRBJ2-7; 7 nucleotides match TRBD2. Unmatched junction bases numbered 8, after V lost 2 bases and J lost 1 base. CDR3 length equals 15 residues. The germline V gene encodes CDR1 GTSNPN and CDR2 SVGIG (reference sequence). This chain's CDR3 is CAWSSSGKTSYEQYF. CDR3 bases: TGTGCCTGGAGTTCGAGCGGGAAGACTTCCTACGAGCAGTACTTC.